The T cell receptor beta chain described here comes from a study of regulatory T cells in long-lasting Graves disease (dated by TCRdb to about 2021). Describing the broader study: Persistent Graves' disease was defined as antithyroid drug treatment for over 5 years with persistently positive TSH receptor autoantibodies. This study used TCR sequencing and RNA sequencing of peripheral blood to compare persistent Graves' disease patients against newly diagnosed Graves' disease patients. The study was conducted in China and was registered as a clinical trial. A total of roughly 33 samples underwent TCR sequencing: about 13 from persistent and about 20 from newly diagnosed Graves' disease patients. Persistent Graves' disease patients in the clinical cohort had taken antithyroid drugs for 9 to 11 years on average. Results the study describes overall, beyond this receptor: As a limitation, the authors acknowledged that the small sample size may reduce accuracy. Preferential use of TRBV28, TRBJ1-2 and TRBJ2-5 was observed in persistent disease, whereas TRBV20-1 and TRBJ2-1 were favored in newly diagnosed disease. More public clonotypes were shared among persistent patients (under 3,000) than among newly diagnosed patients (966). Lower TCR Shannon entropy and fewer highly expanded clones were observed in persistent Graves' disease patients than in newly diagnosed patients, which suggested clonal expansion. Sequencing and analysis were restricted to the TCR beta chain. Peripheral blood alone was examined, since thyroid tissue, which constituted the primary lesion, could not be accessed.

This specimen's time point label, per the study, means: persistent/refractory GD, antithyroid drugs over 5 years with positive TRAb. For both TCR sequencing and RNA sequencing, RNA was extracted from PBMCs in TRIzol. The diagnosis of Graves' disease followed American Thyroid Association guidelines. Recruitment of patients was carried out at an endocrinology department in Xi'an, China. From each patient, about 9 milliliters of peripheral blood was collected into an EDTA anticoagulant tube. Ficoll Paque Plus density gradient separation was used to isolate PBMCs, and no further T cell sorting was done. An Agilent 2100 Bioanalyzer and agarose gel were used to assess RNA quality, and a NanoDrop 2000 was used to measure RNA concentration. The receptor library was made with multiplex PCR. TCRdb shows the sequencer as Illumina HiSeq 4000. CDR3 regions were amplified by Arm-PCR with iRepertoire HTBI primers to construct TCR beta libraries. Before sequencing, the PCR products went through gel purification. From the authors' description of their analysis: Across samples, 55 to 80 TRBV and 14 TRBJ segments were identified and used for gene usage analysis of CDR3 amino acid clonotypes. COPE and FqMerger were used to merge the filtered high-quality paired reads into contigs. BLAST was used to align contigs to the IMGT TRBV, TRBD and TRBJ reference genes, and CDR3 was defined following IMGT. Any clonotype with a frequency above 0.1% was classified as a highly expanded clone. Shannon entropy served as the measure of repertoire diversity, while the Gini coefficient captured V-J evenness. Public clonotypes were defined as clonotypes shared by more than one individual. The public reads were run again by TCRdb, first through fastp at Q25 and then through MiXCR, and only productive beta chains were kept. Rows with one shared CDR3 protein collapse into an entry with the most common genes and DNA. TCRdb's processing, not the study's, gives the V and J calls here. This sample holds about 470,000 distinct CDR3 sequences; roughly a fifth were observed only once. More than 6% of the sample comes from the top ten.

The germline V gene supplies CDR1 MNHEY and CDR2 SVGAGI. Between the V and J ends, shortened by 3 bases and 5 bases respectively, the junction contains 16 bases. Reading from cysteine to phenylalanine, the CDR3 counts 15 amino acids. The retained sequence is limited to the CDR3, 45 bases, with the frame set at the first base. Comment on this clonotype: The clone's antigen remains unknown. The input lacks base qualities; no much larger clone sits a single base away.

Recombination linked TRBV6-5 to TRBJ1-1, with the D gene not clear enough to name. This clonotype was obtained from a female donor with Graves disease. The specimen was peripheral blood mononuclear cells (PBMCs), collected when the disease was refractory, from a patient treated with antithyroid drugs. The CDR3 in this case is CASSYFSGRMTEAFF. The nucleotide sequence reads TGTGCCAGCAGTTATTTTTCGGGCAGGATGACTGAAGCTTTCTTT.